These T cell receptor beta chains were read from a single sample in a study of shared clonotypes between healthy human individuals. The repertoire was sequenced with immunoSEQ multiplex PCR; TCRdb's copy has only in-frame clones and lacks some. The sample includes 850,000 to 1,200,000 clones, around four fifths of them seen just once. The specimen sequenced was memory CD4+ T cells sorted from blood. These receptors originate from a man younger than 30 in good health. CDR3s include the opening cysteine and the closing phenylalanine or tryptophan. The order of the fields is V gene, D gene, J gene, clone size, CDR3 protein, CDR3 DNA. D genes are given only for firm matches. Part of the rows lack a size; the others show once, few, many or a class for expanded clones.

V: TRBV2; D: NA; J: TRBJ2-3; size: NA; CDR3: CASNTKVTDTQYF; DNA: TGTGCCAGCAACACTAAGGTCACAGATACGCAGTATTTT
V: TRBV5-1; D: NA; J: TRBJ2-5; size: few; CDR3: CASSLIEKGTQYF; DNA: TGCGCCAGCAGCTTGATCGAGAAGGGGACCCAGTACTTC
V: TRBV4-2; D: TRBD1; J: TRBJ2-2; size: NA; CDR3: CASSQEGRGLGTGELFF; DNA: TGTGCCAGCAGCCAAGAGGGCAGGGGGCTTGGAACCGGGGAGCTGTTTTTT
V: TRBV5-6; D: TRBD2; J: TRBJ2-2; size: NA; CDR3: CASSPTLAGVTGELFF; DNA: TGTGCCAGCAGCCCCACACTAGCGGGGGTTACCGGGGAGCTGTTTTTT
V: TRBV14; D: TRBD1; J: TRBJ1-3; size: NA; CDR3: CASRGQDTGNTIYF; DNA: TGTGCCAGCAGGGGACAGGACACTGGAAACACCATATATTTT
V: TRBV7-9; D: NA; J: TRBJ2-3; size: NA; CDR3: CASSWLGRDADTQYF; DNA: TGTGCCAGCAGCTGGCTTGGGCGGGATGCTGATACGCAGTATTTT
V: TRBV5-8; D: NA; J: TRBJ2-1; size: NA; CDR3: CASSRSLGYNEQFF; DNA: TGTGCCAGCAGCCGGAGTTTAGGGTACAATGAGCAGTTCTTC
V: TRBV28; D: NA; J: TRBJ1-1; size: NA; CDR3: CASSLWGSTEAFF; DNA: TGTGCCAGCAGTTTATGGGGGAGCACTGAAGCTTTCTTT
V: TRBV18; D: NA; J: TRBJ1-3; size: once; CDR3: CASSPGRNSGNTIYF; DNA: TGTGCCAGCTCACCGGGGAGGAACTCTGGAAACACCATATATTTT
V: TRBV30; D: NA; J: TRBJ2-7; size: NA; CDR3: CAWSKRDEQYF; DNA: TGTGCCTGGAGTAAAAGGGACGAGCAGTACTTC
V: TRBV7-6; D: NA; J: TRBJ2-7; size: NA; CDR3: CASSPRSGSYEQYF; DNA: TGTGCCAGCAGCCCCAGGTCCGGGTCCTACGAGCAGTACTTC
V: TRBV18; D: NA; J: TRBJ1-1; size: NA; CDR3: CASSQGGNTEAFF; DNA: TGTGCCAGCTCCCAAGGGGGGAACACTGAAGCTTTCTTT
V: TRBV13; D: NA; J: TRBJ2-5; size: NA; CDR3: CASSLNGRGPYQETQYF; DNA: TGTGCCAGCAGCTTAAATGGGCGGGGGCCGTACCAAGAGACCCAGTACTTC
V: TRBV11-3; D: NA; J: TRBJ1-1; size: NA; CDR3: CASSQQGVTEAFF; DNA: TGTGCCAGCAGCCAACAGGGTGTGACTGAAGCTTTCTTT
V: TRBV19; D: TRBD1; J: TRBJ1-1; size: NA; CDR3: CASSTGGYGLGTEAFF; DNA: TGTGCCAGTAGTACAGGGGGTTATGGTCTGGGAACTGAAGCTTTCTTT
V: TRBV5-5; D: NA; J: TRBJ1-5; size: NA; CDR3: CASSSVGGSNQPQHF; DNA: TGTGCCAGCAGCTCGGTGGGGGGGAGCAATCAGCCCCAGCATTTT
V: TRBV27; D: TRBD2; J: TRBJ2-3; size: NA; CDR3: CASSAQRGGKDTQYF; DNA: TGTGCCAGCAGTGCCCAGCGGGGGGGAAAGGATACGCAGTATTTT
V: TRBV28; D: NA; J: TRBJ2-7; size: NA; CDR3: CASIRPGGPYEQYF; DNA: TGTGCCAGCATCAGGCCCGGGGGACCCTACGAGCAGTACTTC
V: TRBV20-1; D: TRBD1; J: TRBJ1-1; size: few; CDR3: CSARRQGEAFF; DNA: TGCAGTGCTAGACGACAGGGCGAAGCTTTCTTT